This T cell receptor beta chain was observed in a study of T-cell reconstitution after alpha-beta-depleted transplantation in children. Study findings and constraints: Newly made T cells mostly supplied T-cell counts and diversity one year after transplant. The high TCRbeta diversity at day 60 in some patients came from surviving recipient T cells and thymic progenitors. Alpha-beta T cells present about two months after transplant were reported to originate from several hundred expanded graft clones.

Unique molecular identifiers tagged the TCRbeta library. TCRdb passed the PCR reads through MiXCR, listing each CDR3 protein once. The sample has about 640,000 distinct CDR3 sequences, over 10% seen once; the top ten hold 2.2%. With regard to this clonotype: Its antigen remains unidentified.

Germline values: CDR1 DFQATT, CDR2 SNEGSKA (reference sequence). V lost 6 bases to trimming and J lost 4 bases; unmatched junction nucleotides: 7. The CDR3 length is 14 residues. This sequence originates from a male patient younger than 18 who had a stem cell transplant for acute myeloid leukemia, so the T cells may come from the graft donor. The sequencing here drew on PBMCs, mostly from graft donor cells, taken 360 days after TCRalphabeta/CD19-depleted stem cell transplant. The genes are TRBV20-1 and TRBJ2-5; 11 nucleotides match TRBD2. The CDR3 region is CSAIAGTSGETQYF. The CDR3, as DNA: TGCAGTGCGATTGCCGGGACTAGCGGAGAGACCCAGTACTTC.